This T cell receptor beta chain derives from a study of control samples from healthy donors and cancer patients. In germline, CDR1 is KGHSH, CDR2 LQKENI. The J segment lost 7 bases and the V segment lost 2 bases, leaving 2 bases of the junction unmatched. The CDR3 loop spans 13 amino acids. The table came from immunoSEQ multiplex PCR; TCRdb's copy has only in-frame clones and leaves some out. The table records fewer than 200,000 clones, around 89% of them present only once. Sample: blood. The TCR comes from a woman between 50 and 59 years old in good health. The chain carries TRBV18 and TRBJ1-2; TRBD1 matches 9 bases. CDR3 protein: CASSPKDRGGYTF. For the CDR3, the DNA is TGTGCCAGCTCACCAAAGGACAGGGGTGGCTACACCTTC.